Here is one T cell receptor beta chain with its context. Its antigen remains unidentified. This was a survey-level run. Sequencing used immunoSEQ multiplex PCR; TCRdb keeps in-frame clones, though not all of them. The sample contains 95,000 or so clones, 72% of which appear only once. This sample is drawn from a study of fetal regulatory T cell absence and autoimmunity. This CDR3 spans 13 amino acids. Germline CDR1 SNHLY, CDR2 FYNNEI. V shed 6 bases and J shed 2 bases, with 8 bases lying between them. General study results and limits: Oligoclonal TCR enrichment in pancreas over cord blood reached over 95-fold for some clones. Antigen-driven pancreatic autoimmunity before birth in IPEX was inferred from oligoclonal enrichment.

The chain links TRBV2 to TRBJ1-5; D gene unclear. The sequence came from a male donor with IPEX syndrome. Sequenced input: pancreas tissue. This chain's CDR3 is CASSNTGNQPQHF. CDR3 sequence (DNA): TGTGCCAGCAGCAACACAGGCAATCAGCCCCAGCATTTT.